These 32 T cell receptor beta chains originate from one sample sequenced in a study of identical twins. One entry per CDR3 protein, called by TCRdb with MiXCR from the 5' RACE reads. The repertoire consists of 1,800,000 or so distinct CDR3 sequences, with roughly a third occurring once and the leading ten covering less than 0.35%. Sequencing was done on a sample of cord blood. The receptor source for this set is a newborn girl in good health.

This clonotype has just a few counts. The genes are TRBV27 and TRBJ1-1; no firm D call. Germline CDR1 and CDR2: MNHEY and SMNVEV (reference sequence). This CDR3 comprises 15 residues. The ends were cut back, 6 bases at V and 1 base at J, with 15 bases in the middle. The CDR3: CASSRSRAANTEAFF. The CDR3 DNA follows: TGTGCCAGCAGCCGCAGTCGGGCTGCGAACACTGAAGCTTTCTTT.

V is TRBV3-1 and J is TRBJ1-6, with D possibly TRBD1 on 6 matching bases. The CDR3 is 17 residues long. Trimming pared 1 base from V and 2 bases from J, leaving 12 bases between. Germline V gene lookup returns CDR1 LGHDT and CDR2 YNNKEL (reference sequence). The CDR3: CASSQGEGVTYNSPLHF. In nucleotides, the CDR3 is TGTGCCAGCAGCCAAGGGGAGGGGGTCACCTATAATTCACCCCTCCACTTT.

This clonotype occurred many times. The chain links TRBV5-6 to TRBJ2-1, with 9 bases identical to TRBD2. Trimming cost V 1 base and J 2 bases; bases outside gene matches: 4. Germline CDR1 and CDR2: SGHDT and YYEEEE. This CDR3 contains 16 residues. The CDR3 nucleotides read TGTGCCAGCAGCTTGTCGGCGGGAGGGCCCTACAATGAGCAGTTCTTC. Translated: CASSLSAGGPYNEQFF.

V usage is TRBV7-9 and J usage is TRBJ1-2; TRBD1 aligns across 8 bases. Germline assignment: CDR1 SEHNR and CDR2 FQNEAQ (reference sequence). V trimming: 7 bases; J trimming: 6 bases; junction bases outside the gene matches: 7. This CDR3 contains 13 residues. The CDR3 sequence: CASTVGTGHGYTF. The CDR3 bases are TGTGCCAGCACCGTGGGGACAGGTCATGGCTACACCTTC.

The rearrangement uses TRBV20-1 and TRBJ1-6; D may be TRBD1 (5 bases). Germline CDR1 DFQATT, CDR2 SNEGSKA (reference sequence). Between the trimmed V and J ends, which lost 0 bases and 9 bases, there was a span of 12 bases. The CDR3 spans 14 residues. CDR3 coding DNA: TGCAGTGCTAGAGAAGGACTAGGGGCTTCACCCCTCCACTTT. Its translation: CSAREGLGASPLHF.

This clonotype was detected only a few times. The chain links TRBV27 to TRBJ2-7; D not certain. Germline V gene lookup returns CDR1 MNHEY and CDR2 SMNVEV (reference sequence). The CDR3 sequence is 13 residues long. V was shortened by 8 bases and J by 5 bases, with 16 bases between the two germline ends. In DNA form, the CDR3 reads TGTGCCAGCGCCTCCGCGTCAGGCCACGAGCAGTACTTC. Protein product: CASASASGHEQYF.

At least ten counts were recorded for this clonotype. The rearrangement links TRBV29-1 to TRBJ2-3; no definite D call. Looked up from germline, CDR1 is SQVTM and CDR2 is ANQGSEA. CDR3 length: 11 amino acids. Trimming removed 3 bases at V and 5 bases at J, with 6 bases between. The CDR3 nucleotides read TGCAGCGTTGAGGAGCAAGATACGCAGTATTTT. Its translation is CSVEEQDTQYF.

This clonotype was counted between two and nine times. The chain joins TRBV9 to TRBJ2-5; D not certain. Trimming took 0 bases from V and 1 from J, leaving 10 bases between them. Germline V gene data show CDR1 as SGDLS and CDR2 as YYNGEE. The CDR3 has 15 amino acids. The DNA of the CDR3 is TGTGCCAGCAGCGTAGGTGTGGGCATCCAAGAGACCCAGTACTTC. Translating gives CASSVGVGIQETQYF. The entire variable domain, with the rest obtained from reference TRBV9 and TRBJ2-5, is as follows: DSGVTQTPKHLITATGQRVTLRCSPRSGDLSVYWYQQSLDQGLQFLIQYYNGEERAKGNILERFSAQQFPDLHSELNLSSLELGDSALYFCASSVGVGIQETQYFGPGTRLLVL.

This chain links TRBV20-1 with TRBJ2-7; D is unclear. CDR3 length equals 15 residues. Germline CDR1 and CDR2: DFQATT and SNEGSKA (reference sequence). Trimming removed 1 base from V and 0 bases from J, with 13 bases in between. For the CDR3, the DNA is TGCAGTGCTAGAGCCGCCAAGGCTAACTCCTACGAGCAGTACTTC. Translating gives CSARAAKANSYEQYF.

The chain combines TRBV20-1 with TRBJ1-6; possibly TRBD1 for D (5 bases). The CDR3 spans 15 residues. CDR1 is DFQATT, CDR2 SNEGSKA, per germline (reference sequence). Trimming removed 7 bases at V and 6 bases at J, with 19 bases between. The chain's CDR3 is CSGSEGTRGNSPLHF. The CDR3 DNA reads TGCAGTGGGTCGGAGGGAACTAGGGGTAATTCACCCCTCCACTTT.

This clonotype has only a few counts. The chain carries TRBV11-2 and TRBJ2-7; D uncertain. Germline CDR1 is SGHAT and CDR2 is FQNNGV. With 5 bases removed from V and 5 bases from J, the gap between germline ends came to 13 bases. There are 13 residues in the CDR3. CDR3 nucleotide sequence: TGTGCCAGCAGCCAATACCGACGGGACGAGCAGTACTTC. Translating gives CASSQYRRDEQYF.

This sequence joins TRBV6-5 and TRBJ1-5, with D possibly being TRBD1 (5 bases). V was cut by 0 bases and J by 2 bases, with 11 bases left in between. The germline gives CDR1 MNHEY, CDR2 SVGAGI. CDR3 length: 16 residues. CDR3 amino acids: CASSYSAGRGNQPQHF. CDR3 DNA sequence: TGTGCCAGCAGTTACTCAGCAGGGAGAGGCAATCAGCCCCAGCATTTT.

There are many counts of this clonotype. The chain is built from TRBV13 and TRBJ2-1, with 11 positions matching TRBD1. The CDR3 is 15 amino acids. V was clipped by 3 bases and J by 5 bases; unmatched bases: 3. Germline assignment: CDR1 PRHDT and CDR2 FYEKMQ (reference sequence). The CDR3 protein is CASSFWTGGNNEQFF. In DNA form, the CDR3 reads TGTGCCAGCAGCTTTTGGACAGGGGGCAACAATGAGCAGTTCTTC.

The DNA for the CDR3 is TGTGCCAGCAGTTTCCCGCCCCCGGACAGGCGGTGGTCCTCCTACGAGCAGTACTTC. It translates to CASSFPPPDRRWSSYEQYF. V gene TRBV28 combines with J gene TRBJ2-7; TRBD1 matches 7 bases. CDR3 length: 19 amino acids. V shed 3 bases and J 0 bases; nucleotides not matched to a gene: 17. Germline V CDR1 and CDR2: MDHEN, SYDVKM. The entire variable domain, with the rest obtained from reference TRBV28 and TRBJ2-7, is as follows: DVKVTQSSRYLVKRTGEKVFLECVQDMDHENMFWYRQDPGLGLRLIYFSYDVKMKEKGDIPEGYSVSREKKERFSLILESASTNQTSMYLCASSFPPPDRRWSSYEQYFGPGTRLTVT.

This CDR3 is CASRTPRETQYF. CDR3 nucleotides: TGTGCCAGCAGAACTCCACGGGAGACCCAGTACTTC. The rearrangement uses TRBV28 and TRBJ2-5, with D unclear. The CDR3 totals 12 residues. CDR1 MDHEN and CDR2 SYDVKM come from the germline V gene. V lost 6 bases, J lost 5 bases, and 10 bases lay in between.

The V call is TRBV28, the J call TRBJ2-3, with 10 positions matching TRBD2. J was trimmed by 1 base and V by 5 bases; bases with no gene match: 6. The CDR3 is 16 amino acids. Germline values: CDR1 MDHEN, CDR2 SYDVKM. CDR3: CASSPSGSHRTDTQYF. The CDR3 DNA reads TGTGCCAGCAGTCCTAGCGGGAGCCATCGCACAGATACGCAGTATTTT. The whole variable domain, filled in from reference TRBV28 and TRBJ2-3, reads DVKVTQSSRYLVKRTGEKVFLECVQDMDHENMFWYRQDPGLGLRLIYFSYDVKMKEKGDIPEGYSVSREKKERFSLILESASTNQTSMYLCASSPSGSHRTDTQYFGPGTRLTVL.

V and J are TRBV6-1 and TRBJ2-1, with 8 nucleotides matching TRBD1. This CDR3 is 15 amino acids long. The germline gives CDR1 MNHNS, CDR2 SASEGT. J lost 6 bases, V lost 7 bases, and 11 bases had no gene match. CDR3 nucleotides: TGTGCCAGCACCCCGGGACAGGACTGGGGCAATGAGCAGTTCTTC. This sequence encodes CASTPGQDWGNEQFF.

There are a few counts of this clonotype. The chain couples TRBV5-1 to TRBJ2-3; D remains ambiguous. Trimming stripped 2 bases from V and 2 bases from J, with 6 bases between. CDR3 length equals 13 residues. Germline V gene sequence: CDR1 SGHRS, CDR2 YFSETQ. In nucleotides, the CDR3 is TGCGCCAGCAGCTTTAAGGTCACAGATACGCAGTATTTT. This gives the protein CASSFKVTDTQYF.

This clonotype occurred a few times. The chain carries TRBV11-2 and TRBJ2-7, with 9 bases identical to TRBD1. The length of the CDR3 is 16 residues. Germline assignment: CDR1 SGHAT and CDR2 FQNNGV. Losses at the gene ends were 4 bases for V and 4 bases for J; bases not matched to a gene: 11. The CDR3 DNA reads TGTGCCAGCAGCTCAGTTCGCCGGGACAGGGTTTACGAGCAGTACTTC. This encodes CASSSVRRDRVYEQYF.

The chain recombines TRBV20-1 with TRBJ2-7; D tentatively reads TRBD1 or TRBD2 (5 bases each). V gave up 4 bases and J gave up 2 bases, with 18 bases separating them. Germline V CDR1 and CDR2: DFQATT, SNEGSKA (reference sequence). CDR3 length: 15 residues. As DNA, the CDR3 is TGCAGTGCTACCGGGGCTAGGGCGTCGGCCTACGAGCAGTACTTC. Its translation is CSATGARASAYEQYF.

V gene TRBV2 combines with J gene TRBJ1-4; a weak D match, TRBD1 (5 bases). V dropped 6 bases and J dropped 2 bases, with 19 bases sitting between them. The length of the CDR3 is 17 residues. Germline values: CDR1 SNHLY, CDR2 FYNNEI. For the CDR3, the DNA is TGTGCCAGCAGATTTAGTCTGCGGAGGGGCACTAATGAAAAACTGTTTTTT. Translating it yields CASRFSLRRGTNEKLFF.

Only a few counts were recorded for this clonotype. The chain uses TRBV4-1 and TRBJ1-4, with TRBD1 matching over 8 bases. This CDR3 has 13 amino acids. The V and J ends lost 4 bases and 7 bases, in that order; junction bases with no gene match: 2. In germline, CDR1 is MGHRA, CDR2 YSYEKL. This chain's CDR3 is CASSPTGVEKLFF. In DNA, the CDR3 is TGCGCCAGCAGCCCGACAGGGGTTGAAAAACTGTTTTTT.

The gene calls are TRBV27 and TRBJ1-4, with TRBD1 identical over 7 bases. The germline CDR1 and CDR2 sequences are MNHEY and SMNVEV (reference sequence). V lost 5 bases and J lost 7; bases outside the gene matches: 4. This CDR3 spans 13 amino acids. CDR3 in DNA: TGTGCCAGCAGTATCGACAGGGCTGAAAAACTGTTTTTT. Amino acid sequence: CASSIDRAEKLFF.

This clonotype was found many times. The rearrangement uses TRBV12-3 or TRBV12-4 and TRBJ2-3; 9 bases agree with TRBD2. J was trimmed by 2 bases and V by 8 bases; bases with no gene match: 8. The CDR3 extends over 15 amino acids. CDR3 sequence: CASEKAGGYTDTQYF. In DNA, the CDR3 is TGTGCCAGCGAGAAAGCGGGAGGCTACACAGATACGCAGTATTTT.

The sample holds a few counts of this clonotype. One end of the junction varies from germline; a read error may be responsible. The chain joins TRBV4-1 to TRBJ2-1, with D possibly matching TRBD2 (5 bases). The CDR3 totals 16 residues. Germline lookup yields CDR1 MGHRA and CDR2 YSYEKL. CDR3 coding DNA: TGCGCCAGCAGCCAAGCGGCGGGTGTTGGGAACAACGAGCAGTTCTTC. As protein: CASSQAAGVGNNEQFF.

The sample holds one count of this clonotype. This rearrangement joins TRBV5-1 to TRBJ2-1; TRBD2 is a possible D gene (6 bases). CDR1 SGHRS and CDR2 YFSETQ come from the germline V gene. CDR3 length: 13 residues. V was shortened by 6 bases and J by 8 bases, with 15 bases between the two germline ends. The CDR3 loop reads CASNSGGTDEQFF. The CDR3 DNA is TGCGCCAGCAATAGCGGAGGGACCGATGAGCAGTTCTTC.

V is TRBV5-4 and J is TRBJ2-1; 7 bases are a match to TRBD2. Germline CDR1 is SGHNT and CDR2 is YYREEE (reference sequence). The CDR3 runs to 14 residues. The V gene end was trimmed by 4 bases and the J gene end by 2 bases; junction bases not matched to a gene: 3. The CDR3 DNA reads as TGTGCCAGCAGCGAACTAGCGACCTACAATGAGCAGTTCTTC. Translating gives CASSELATYNEQFF.

This clonotype was observed a handful of times. This chain uses TRBV28 with TRBJ2-4; D unclear. This CDR3 comprises 15 residues. Trimming pared 2 bases from V and 9 bases from J, leaving 17 bases between. Germline V gives CDR1 MDHEN, CDR2 SYDVKM. The CDR3 is CASSLISAGRPIQYF. CDR3 DNA: TGTGCCAGCAGTTTAATTTCGGCTGGCCGGCCCATTCAGTACTTC.

This clonotype was seen at least ten times. The V call is TRBV20-1, the J call TRBJ2-4; D remains ambiguous. Trimming pared 0 bases from V and 1 base from J, leaving 7 bases between. Germline V gene sequence: CDR1 DFQATT, CDR2 SNEGSKA (reference sequence). There are 14 residues in the CDR3. CDR3: CSARDLRAKNIQYF. For the CDR3, the DNA is TGCAGTGCTAGAGATCTCAGGGCCAAAAACATTCAGTACTTC.

This clonotype was recorded a few times. The rearrangement links TRBV9 to TRBJ2-3; D perhaps matches TRBD2 (5 bases). Germline V gene lookup returns CDR1 SGDLS and CDR2 YYNGEE. Trimming cost V 0 bases and J 10 bases, with 12 bases left between them. The CDR3 has 13 amino acids. The CDR3 nucleotides are TGTGCCAGCAGCGTAGCACGGGGTGCTGCGCAGTATTTT. It translates to CASSVARGAAQYF.

The sample holds a few counts of this clonotype. This rearrangement joins TRBV12-3 or TRBV12-4 to TRBJ2-1, with a weak D call TRBD1 (6 bases). V gave up 5 bases and J gave up 9 bases, with 11 bases separating them. This CDR3 contains 12 residues. This chain's CDR3 is CASSPRQAEQFF. The CDR3 nucleotides read TGTGCCAGCAGTCCACGACAGGCTGAGCAGTTCTTC.

The chain links TRBV20-1 to TRBJ1-2; the match to TRBD1 covers 11 bases. Germline-derived CDR1 and CDR2 are DFQATT and SNEGSKA (reference sequence). The J segment lost 4 bases and the V segment lost 6 bases, leaving 7 bases of the junction unmatched. CDR3 length equals 14 residues. The DNA for the CDR3 is TGCAGTGCGCCCGGACAGGGGGCGGCCTATGGCTACACCTTC. As protein: CSAPGQGAAYGYTF.